The entry below gives a single T cell receptor (beta chain) sequence along with its context. Antigen: not known. These data belong to a study of response to subunit inactivated influenza vaccine. Study results and caveats: After each seasonal influenza vaccination, few new T cells are recruited, the authors suggested.

TCRdb ran MiXCR on the RT-PCR reads and lists one entry per CDR3 protein. The sample yields 500,000 to 600,000 distinct CDR3 sequences, approximately 16% seen once. V lost 5 bases and J lost 4, with 14 bases in between. Germline CDR1 and CDR2: KGHSH and LQKENI. The CDR3 extends over 14 amino acids. Sample: CD4+ T cells sorted from PBMCs, taken around 25 months after vaccination. This clonotype was sampled from a man aged 45 to 75 who received an inactivated influenza vaccine. The chain has TRBV18 and TRBJ2-5; perhaps D is TRBD1 or TRBD2 (5 bases each). The CDR3 loop is CASSTDAGGETQYF. The CDR3 bases are TGTGCCAGCTCAACAGACGCTGGGGGAGAGACCCAGTACTTC.